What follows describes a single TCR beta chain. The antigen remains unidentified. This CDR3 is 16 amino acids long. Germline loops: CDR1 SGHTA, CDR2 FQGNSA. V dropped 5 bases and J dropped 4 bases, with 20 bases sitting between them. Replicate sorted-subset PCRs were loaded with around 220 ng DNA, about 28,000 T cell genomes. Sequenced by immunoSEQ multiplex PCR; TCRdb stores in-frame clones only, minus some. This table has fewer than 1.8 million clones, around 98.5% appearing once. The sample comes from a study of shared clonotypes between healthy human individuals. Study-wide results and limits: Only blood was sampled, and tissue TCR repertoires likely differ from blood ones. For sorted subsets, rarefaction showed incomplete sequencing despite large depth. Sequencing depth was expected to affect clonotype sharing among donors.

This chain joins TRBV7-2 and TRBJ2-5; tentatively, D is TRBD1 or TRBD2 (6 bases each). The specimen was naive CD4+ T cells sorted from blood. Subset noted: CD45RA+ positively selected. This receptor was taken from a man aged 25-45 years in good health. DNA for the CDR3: TGTGCCAGCAGCAAACAGGACCCCAGGGGAGGAGAGACCCAGTACTTC. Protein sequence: CASSKQDPRGGETQYF.